This T cell receptor (beta chain) came from a study of T cell repertoires in cytomegalovirus infection. Study at large: A matching HLA type, together with CMV infection, was signaled by public TCR beta signatures.

TCRdb reanalysed the reads using MiXCR and keeps one entry per CDR3 protein. The table has roughly 600,000 distinct CDR3 sequences, roughly 24% seen once. On this clonotype itself: The antigen is undetermined.

Findings of the study overall: Based on cumulative public TCR beta family frequency, carriers of CMV plus the relevant HLA were identified. HLA-C-restricted TCR beta clonotypes specific for CMV led the ex vivo response.

The V gene's germline CDR1 is DFQATT and CDR2 SNEGSKA (reference sequence). This CDR3 has 14 residues. With 6 bases clipped from V and 6 bases from J, the junction kept 8 bases outside the gene matches. This TCR derives from a human donor in good health (CMV status not recorded). Some clones in this sample may be carry-over from other donors' samples. Sequencing used CD8+ T cells from PBMCs. The genes are TRBV20-1 and TRBJ2-2, with 9 bases matching TRBD1. The CDR3 region has the DNA TGCAGTGCCGTTGGACAGGGGAGTGCCGGGGAGCTGTTTTTT. This translates into CSAVGQGSAGELFF.